Listed here is a single TCR beta chain. Its cognate antigen is unknown. These data belong to a study of lymphopenia after photon versus proton radiotherapy. Generated by immunoSEQ multiplex PCR, the TCRdb table keeps only in-frame clones and is missing some. The profile covers 70,000 to 95,000 clones, with around 80% appearing a single time and over 1.2% taken by the ten largest. General study findings and limits: Survival link was tested only in deceased patients; proton benefit remains a possibility. Under photons, naive T cells and diversity fell while effector/memory populations rose. Post-nadir diversity loss with photons came from oligoclonal expansion, particularly CD8+ Temra cells.

This clonotype originated in a man aged 60 to 69 with pancreatic cancer. Source: peripheral blood, taken from a patient treated with proton-based radiotherapy.

DNA for the CDR3: TGTGCCAGCAGTTACTATAAGGGTTCTAGCGAGCAGTACTTC. Amino acid sequence: CASSYYKGSSEQYF. The genes are TRBV6-5 and TRBJ2-7; D is unclear. The V gene lost 1 base and the J gene lost 6 bases, with 13 bases spanning the gap. The CDR3 runs 14 residues. Germline V gene sequence: CDR1 MNHEY, CDR2 SVGAGI.